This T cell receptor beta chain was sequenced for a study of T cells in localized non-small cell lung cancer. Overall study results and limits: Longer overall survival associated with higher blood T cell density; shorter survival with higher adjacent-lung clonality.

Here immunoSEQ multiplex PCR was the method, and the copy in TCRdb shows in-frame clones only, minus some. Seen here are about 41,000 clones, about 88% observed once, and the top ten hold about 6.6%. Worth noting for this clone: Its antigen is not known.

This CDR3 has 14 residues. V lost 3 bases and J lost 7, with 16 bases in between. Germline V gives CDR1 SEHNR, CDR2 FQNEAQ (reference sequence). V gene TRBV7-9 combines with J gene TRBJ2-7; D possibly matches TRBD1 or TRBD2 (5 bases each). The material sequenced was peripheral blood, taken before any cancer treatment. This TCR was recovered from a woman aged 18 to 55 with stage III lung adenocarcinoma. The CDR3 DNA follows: TGTGCCAGCAGCTTCGGGACGGTAGGGTCGGAGCAGTACTTC. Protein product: CASSFGTVGSEQYF.